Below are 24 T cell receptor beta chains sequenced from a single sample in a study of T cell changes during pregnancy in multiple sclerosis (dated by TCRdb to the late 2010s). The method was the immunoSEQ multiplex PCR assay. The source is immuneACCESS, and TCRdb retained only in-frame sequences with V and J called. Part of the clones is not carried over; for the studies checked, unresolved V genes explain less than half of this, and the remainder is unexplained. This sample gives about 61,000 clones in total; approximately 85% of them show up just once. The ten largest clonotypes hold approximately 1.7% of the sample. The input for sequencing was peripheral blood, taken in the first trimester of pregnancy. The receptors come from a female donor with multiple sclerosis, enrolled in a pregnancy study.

Here the CDR3 reads CASSSGQGTRNQPQHF. As DNA, the CDR3 is TGTGCCAGCAGCTCGGGACAGGGGACCCGCAATCAGCCCCAGCATTTT. V is TRBV7-2 and J is TRBJ1-5, with 10 nucleotides matching TRBD1. The CDR3 is made up of 16 amino acids. Germline V CDR1 and CDR2: SGHTA, FQGNSA. Unmatched junction bases numbered 5, after V lost 4 bases and J lost 2 bases.

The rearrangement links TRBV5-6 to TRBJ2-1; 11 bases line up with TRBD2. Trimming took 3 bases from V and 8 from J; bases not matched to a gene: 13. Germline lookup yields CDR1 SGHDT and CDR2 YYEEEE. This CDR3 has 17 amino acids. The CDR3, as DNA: TGTGCCAGCAGCTGGGGACTGGGTAGCGGGAGGGGAGATGAGCAGTTCTTC. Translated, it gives CASSWGLGSGRGDEQFF.

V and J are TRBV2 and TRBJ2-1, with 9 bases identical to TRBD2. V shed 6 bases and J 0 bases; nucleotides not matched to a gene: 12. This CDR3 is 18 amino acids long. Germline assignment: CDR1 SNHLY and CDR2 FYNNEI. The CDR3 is CASREIPSGASSYNEQFF. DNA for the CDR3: TGTGCCAGCAGGGAAATCCCTAGCGGGGCCAGCTCCTACAATGAGCAGTTCTTC.

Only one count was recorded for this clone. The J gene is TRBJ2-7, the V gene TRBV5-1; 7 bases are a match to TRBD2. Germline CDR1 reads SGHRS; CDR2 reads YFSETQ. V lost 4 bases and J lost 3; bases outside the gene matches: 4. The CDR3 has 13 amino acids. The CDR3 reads CASSPGGGYEQYF. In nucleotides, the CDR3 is TGCGCCAGCAGCCCGGGGGGTGGCTACGAGCAGTACTTC.

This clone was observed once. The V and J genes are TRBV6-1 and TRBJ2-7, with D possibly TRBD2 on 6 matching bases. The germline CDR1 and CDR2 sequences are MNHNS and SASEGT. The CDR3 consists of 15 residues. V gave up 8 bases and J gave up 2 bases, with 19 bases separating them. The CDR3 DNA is TGTGCCAGCGGCCCCAGGAGTAGCGGTACCTACGAGCAGTACTTC. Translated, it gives CASGPRSSGTYEQYF.

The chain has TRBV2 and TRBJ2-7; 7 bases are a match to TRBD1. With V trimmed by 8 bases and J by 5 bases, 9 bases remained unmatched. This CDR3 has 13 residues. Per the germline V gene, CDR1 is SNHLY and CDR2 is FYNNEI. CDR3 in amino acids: CASPDRPVNEQYF. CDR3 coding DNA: TGTGCCAGCCCGGACAGGCCTGTCAACGAGCAGTACTTC.

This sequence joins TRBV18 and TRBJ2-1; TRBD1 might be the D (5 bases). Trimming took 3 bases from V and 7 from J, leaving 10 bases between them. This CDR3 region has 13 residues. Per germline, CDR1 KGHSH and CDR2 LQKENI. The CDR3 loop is CASSPAGNNEQFF. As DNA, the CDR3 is TGTGCCAGCTCACCGGCAGGGAATAATGAGCAGTTCTTC.

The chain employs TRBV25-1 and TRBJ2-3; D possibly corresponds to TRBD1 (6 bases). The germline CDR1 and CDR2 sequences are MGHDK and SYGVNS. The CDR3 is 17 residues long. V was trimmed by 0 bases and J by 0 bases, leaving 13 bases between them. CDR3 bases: TGTGCCAGCAGTGAATATATTCAGGGGTCAAGCACAGATACGCAGTATTTT. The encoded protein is CASSEYIQGSSTDTQYF.

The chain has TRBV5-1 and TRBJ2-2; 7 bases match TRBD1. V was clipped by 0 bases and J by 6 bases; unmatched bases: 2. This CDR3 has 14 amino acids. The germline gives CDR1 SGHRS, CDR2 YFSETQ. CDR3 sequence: CASSLGQGAGELFF. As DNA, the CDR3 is TGCGCCAGCAGCTTGGGGCAGGGGGCCGGGGAGCTGTTTTTT.

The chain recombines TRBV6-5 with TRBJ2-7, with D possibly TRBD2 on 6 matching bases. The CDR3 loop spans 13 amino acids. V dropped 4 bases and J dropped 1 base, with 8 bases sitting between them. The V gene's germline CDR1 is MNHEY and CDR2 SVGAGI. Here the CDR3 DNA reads TGTGCCAGCAGTTTTGGGACTTCCTACGAGCAGTACTTC. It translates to CASSFGTSYEQYF.

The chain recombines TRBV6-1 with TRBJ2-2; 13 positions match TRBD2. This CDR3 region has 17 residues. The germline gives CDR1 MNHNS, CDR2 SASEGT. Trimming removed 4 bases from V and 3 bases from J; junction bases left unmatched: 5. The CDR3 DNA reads TGTGCCAGCAGTGCGAGGACTAGCGGGAGTTACACCGGGGAGCTGTTTTTT. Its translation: CASSARTSGSYTGELFF.

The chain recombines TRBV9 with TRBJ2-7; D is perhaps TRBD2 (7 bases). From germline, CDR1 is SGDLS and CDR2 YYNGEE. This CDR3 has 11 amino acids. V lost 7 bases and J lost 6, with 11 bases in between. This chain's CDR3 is CASSRGAEQYF. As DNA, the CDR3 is TGTGCCAGCTCACGGGGGGCCGAGCAGTACTTC.

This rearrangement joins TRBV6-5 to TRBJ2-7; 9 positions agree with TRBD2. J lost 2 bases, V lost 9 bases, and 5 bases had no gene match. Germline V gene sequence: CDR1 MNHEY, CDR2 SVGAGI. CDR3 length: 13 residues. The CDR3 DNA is TGTGCCAGTAGCGGGAGTCCGCCCTACGAGCAGTACTTC. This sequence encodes CASSGSPPYEQYF.

CDR3 coding DNA: TGTGCCAGCAGCGACGGGACTGGGACTAATGAAAAACTGTTTTTT. It is translated as CASSDGTGTNEKLFF. The chain uses TRBV9 and TRBJ1-4; TRBD1 might be the D (5 bases). Germline V lookup: CDR1 SGDLS, CDR2 YYNGEE. The CDR3 has 15 amino acids. V lost 3 bases, J lost 2 bases, and 11 bases lay in between.

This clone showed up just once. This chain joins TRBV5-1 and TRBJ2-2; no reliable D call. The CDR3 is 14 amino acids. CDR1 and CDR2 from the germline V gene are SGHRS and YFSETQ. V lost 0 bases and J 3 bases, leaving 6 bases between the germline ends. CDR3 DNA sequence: TGCGCCAGCAGCTTGGATAGTTACACCGGGGAGCTGTTTTTT. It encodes CASSLDSYTGELFF.

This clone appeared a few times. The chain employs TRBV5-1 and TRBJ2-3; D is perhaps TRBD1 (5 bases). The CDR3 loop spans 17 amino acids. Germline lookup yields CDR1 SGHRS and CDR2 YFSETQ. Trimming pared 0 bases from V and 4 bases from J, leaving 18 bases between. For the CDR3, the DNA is TGCGCCAGCAGCTTGGCCGCTGCAGGGTGGGTGGCAGATACGCAGTATTTT. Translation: CASSLAAAGWVADTQYF. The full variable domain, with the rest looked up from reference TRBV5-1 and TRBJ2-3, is KAGVTQTPRYLIKTRGQQVTLSCSPISGHRSVSWYQQTPGQGLQFLFEYFSETQRNKGNFPGRFSGRQFSNSRSEMNVSTLELGDSALYLCASSLAAAGWVADTQYFGPGTRLTVL.

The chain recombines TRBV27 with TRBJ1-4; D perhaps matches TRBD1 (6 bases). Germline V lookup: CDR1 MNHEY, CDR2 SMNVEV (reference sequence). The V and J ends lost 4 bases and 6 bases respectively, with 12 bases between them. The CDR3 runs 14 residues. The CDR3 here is CASSSGAGDEKLFF. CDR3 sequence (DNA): TGTGCCAGCAGTTCGGGGGCGGGGGATGAAAAACTGTTTTTT.

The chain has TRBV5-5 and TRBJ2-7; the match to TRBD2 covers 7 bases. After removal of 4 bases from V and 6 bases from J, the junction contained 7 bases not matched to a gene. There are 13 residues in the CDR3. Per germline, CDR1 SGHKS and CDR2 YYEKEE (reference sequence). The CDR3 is CASSVRDYREQYF. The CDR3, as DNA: TGTGCCAGCAGCGTCCGGGACTACCGCGAGCAGTACTTC.

CDR3: CASSLEPSNEKLFF. The CDR3 DNA reads as TGCGCCAGCAGCTTGGAACCGAGTAATGAAAAACTGTTTTTT. This sequence joins TRBV5-1 and TRBJ1-4; D remains ambiguous. V lost 0 bases, J lost 4 bases, and 7 bases lay in between. Germline V gene lookup returns CDR1 SGHRS and CDR2 YFSETQ. This CDR3 contains 14 residues. The full variable domain, in which reference TRBV5-1 and TRBJ1-4 provide the parts outside the CDR3, is KAGVTQTPRYLIKTRGQQVTLSCSPISGHRSVSWYQQTPGQGLQFLFEYFSETQRNKGNFPGRFSGRQFSNSRSEMNVSTLELGDSALYLCASSLEPSNEKLFFGSGTQLSVL.

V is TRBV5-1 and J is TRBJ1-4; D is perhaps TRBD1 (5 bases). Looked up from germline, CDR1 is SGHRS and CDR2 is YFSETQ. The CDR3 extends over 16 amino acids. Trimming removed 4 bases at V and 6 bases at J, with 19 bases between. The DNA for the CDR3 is TGCGCCAGCAGCCCGCTTATGGCGGGGGGGTATGAAAAACTGTTTTTT. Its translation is CASSPLMAGGYEKLFF.

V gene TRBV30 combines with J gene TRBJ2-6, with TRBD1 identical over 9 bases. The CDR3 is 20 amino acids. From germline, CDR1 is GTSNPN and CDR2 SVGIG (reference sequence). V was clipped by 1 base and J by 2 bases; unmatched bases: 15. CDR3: CAWSGIWSGTGITGANVLTF. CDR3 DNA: TGTGCCTGGAGTGGGATCTGGTCCGGGACAGGGATTACTGGGGCCAACGTCCTGACTTTC.

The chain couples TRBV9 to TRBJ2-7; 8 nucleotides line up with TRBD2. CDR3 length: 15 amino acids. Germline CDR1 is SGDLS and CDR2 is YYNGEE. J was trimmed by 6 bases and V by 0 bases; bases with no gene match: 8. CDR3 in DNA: TGTGCCAGCAGCGTAGGAGCTAGCGGGTTAAGCGAGCAGTACTTC. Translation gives CASSVGASGLSEQYF. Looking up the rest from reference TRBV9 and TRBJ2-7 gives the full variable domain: DSGVTQTPKHLITATGQRVTLRCSPRSGDLSVYWYQQSLDQGLQFLIQYYNGEERAKGNILERFSAQQFPDLHSELNLSSLELGDSALYFCASSVGASGLSEQYFGPGTRLTVT.

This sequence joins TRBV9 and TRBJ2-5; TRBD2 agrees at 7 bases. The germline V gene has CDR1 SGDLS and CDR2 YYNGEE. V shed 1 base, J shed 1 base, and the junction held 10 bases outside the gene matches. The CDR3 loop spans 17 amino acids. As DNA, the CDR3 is TGTGCCAGCAGCGTAAGTGGCGGCGGGAGAAGCCAAGAGACCCAGTACTTC. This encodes CASSVSGGGRSQETQYF.

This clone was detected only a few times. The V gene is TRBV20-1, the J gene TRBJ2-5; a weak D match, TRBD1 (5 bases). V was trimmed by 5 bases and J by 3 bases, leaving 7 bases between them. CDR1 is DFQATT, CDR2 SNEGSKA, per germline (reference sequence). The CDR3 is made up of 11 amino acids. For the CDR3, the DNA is TGCAGTGCTTTCAGGGAAGAGACCCAGTACTTC. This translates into CSAFREETQYF.